This paragraph reports one T cell receptor (beta chain). This sample stems from a study of T-cell reconstitution after alpha-beta-depleted transplantation in children. Unique molecular identifiers were used to barcode this TCRbeta library. Via MiXCR, TCRdb re-called the PCR reads, giving one row per CDR3 protein. The sample lists around 800,000 distinct CDR3 sequences, 16% occurring once. The CDR3 extends over 15 amino acids. V was clipped by 3 bases and J by 2 bases; unmatched bases: 5. The source of this sequence is a male patient between 10 and 17 years old who had a stem cell transplant for acute lymphoblastic leukemia, so the T cells may come from the graft donor. Sequences were derived from PBMCs, mostly from graft donor cells, sampled 360 days after TCRalphabeta/CD19-depleted stem cell transplant. The chain recombines TRBV12-3 or TRBV12-4 with TRBJ2-7; 9 bases agree with TRBD2. CDR3: CASSFGGGRAYEQYF. The CDR3 nucleotides read TGTGCCAGCAGTTTTGGGGGCGGGAGGGCCTACGAGCAGTACTTC.